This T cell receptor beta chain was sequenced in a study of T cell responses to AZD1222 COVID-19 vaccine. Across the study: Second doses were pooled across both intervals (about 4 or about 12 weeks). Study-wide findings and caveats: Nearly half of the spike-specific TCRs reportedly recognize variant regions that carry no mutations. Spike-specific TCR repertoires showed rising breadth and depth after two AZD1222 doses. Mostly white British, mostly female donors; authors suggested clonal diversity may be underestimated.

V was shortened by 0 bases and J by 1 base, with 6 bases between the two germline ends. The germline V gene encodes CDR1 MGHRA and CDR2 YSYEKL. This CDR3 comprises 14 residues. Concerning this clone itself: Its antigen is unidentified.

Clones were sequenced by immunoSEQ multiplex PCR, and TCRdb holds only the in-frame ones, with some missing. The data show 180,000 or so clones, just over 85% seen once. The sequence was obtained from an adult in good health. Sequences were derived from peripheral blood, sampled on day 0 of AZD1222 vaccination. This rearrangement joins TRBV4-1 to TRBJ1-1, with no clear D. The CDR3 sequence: CASSQDPTNTEAFF. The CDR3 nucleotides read TGCGCCAGCAGCCAAGATCCAACGAACACTGAAGCTTTCTTT.